The next 23 T cell receptor beta chains were all read from a single sample in a study of cytotoxic CD8 clonotypes in ibrutinib-treated CLL. This table comes from immunoSEQ multiplex PCR, and its TCRdb copy is limited to in-frame clones, with some not included. Among around 310,000 clones listed, about 80% were seen once. This material consisted of PBMCs, taken before ibrutinib treatment. These receptors were collected from a human donor with chronic lymphocytic leukemia.

This sequence joins TRBV4-1 and TRBJ2-1; D unclear. This CDR3 has 16 residues. Germline V gene data show CDR1 as MGHRA and CDR2 as YSYEKL. V was clipped by 0 bases and J by 2 bases, with 11 bases between them. This CDR3 is CASSQEEEFTYNEQFF. CDR3 nucleotide sequence: TGCGCCAGCAGCCAAGAAGAGGAGTTCACCTACAATGAGCAGTTCTTC.

This chain connects TRBV29-1 to TRBJ2-7; 11 bases are a match to TRBD2. The trim removed 4 bases at V and 0 bases at J, leaving 5 bases unmatched. The CDR3 consists of 15 residues. The germline V gene has CDR1 SQVTM and CDR2 ANQGSEA. CDR3 protein: CSVGLAGGSSYEQYF. For the CDR3, the DNA is TGCAGCGTTGGTCTAGCGGGAGGAAGCTCCTACGAGCAGTACTTC.

The rearrangement uses TRBV15 and TRBJ2-3; 12 bases agree with TRBD2. Germline V gene data show CDR1 as LNHNV and CDR2 as YYDKDF (reference sequence). The CDR3 extends over 18 amino acids. V trimming: 5 bases; J trimming: 5 bases; junction bases outside the gene matches: 14. The CDR3 sequence: CATSGEGALAGGKDTQYF. The CDR3 region has the DNA TGTGCCACCAGCGGGGAAGGGGCGCTAGCGGGAGGGAAAGATACGCAGTATTTT.

The V gene is TRBV30, the J gene TRBJ1-2, with 9 bases matching TRBD1. Germline V gene sequence: CDR1 GTSNPN, CDR2 SVGIG (reference sequence). Trimming took 4 bases from V and 8 from J; bases not matched to a gene: 5. The CDR3 covers 12 residues. The CDR3 here is CAWMGQGGGYTF. CDR3 in DNA: TGTGCCTGGATGGGACAGGGCGGGGGCTACACCTTC.

This clone was recorded a few times. V usage is TRBV28 and J usage is TRBJ1-2; D is possibly TRBD1 (5 bases). This CDR3 is 13 amino acids long. CDR1 is MDHEN, CDR2 SYDVKM, per germline. V gave up 5 bases and J gave up 8 bases, with 15 bases separating them. The CDR3 loop is CASSPGHTKGYTF. The CDR3 nucleotides read TGTGCCAGCAGTCCCGGACACACAAAGGGCTACACCTTC.

CDR3 sequence reads: CASSSGTTPSTIYF. Written as DNA, the CDR3 is TGTGCCAGCAGCTCCGGGACCACACCTTCAACCATATATTTT. This rearrangement joins TRBV7-2 to TRBJ1-3; TRBD1 might be the D (5 bases). The V end was cut by 4 bases, the J end by 10 bases, with 17 bases between. The length of the CDR3 is 14 residues. Germline-derived CDR1 and CDR2 are SGHTA and FQGNSA.

The chain carries TRBV2 and TRBJ2-1; 10 bases map to TRBD1. Trimming removed 8 bases from V and 10 bases from J; junction bases left unmatched: 11. CDR3 size: 14 residues. CDR1 is SNHLY, CDR2 FYNNEI, per germline. CDR3 sequence reads: CASGTGALDLEQFF. The CDR3 region has the DNA TGTGCCAGCGGGACAGGGGCCCTGGACCTGGAGCAGTTCTTC. Complete variable domain (other parts from reference TRBV2 and TRBJ2-1): EPEVTQTPSHQVTQMGQEVILRCVPISNHLYFYWYRQILGQKVEFLVSFYNNEISEKSEIFDDQFSVERPDGSNFTLKIRSTKLEDSAMYFCASGTGALDLEQFFGPGTRLTVL.

The chain joins TRBV10-3 to TRBJ1-1; a weak D match, TRBD1 (5 bases). The CDR3 has 13 amino acids. Looked up from germline, CDR1 is ENHRY and CDR2 is SYGVKD. Trimming left V 7 bases short and J 4 bases short, with 13 bases between. The CDR3 nucleotides read TGTGCCATCAAGTTGGGGGGAGCCACTGAAGCTTTCTTT. This encodes CAIKLGGATEAFF.

This clone was counted a few times. The V gene is TRBV7-2, the J gene TRBJ2-1; 14 nucleotides agree with TRBD2. Germline CDR1 and CDR2: SGHTA and FQGNSA. V lost 5 bases, J lost 7 bases, and 4 bases stayed unmatched. The CDR3 runs to 15 residues. CDR3 sequence (DNA): TGTGCCAGCAGCGCGGGACTAGCGGGAGTTAATGAGCAGTTCTTC. Translating gives CASSAGLAGVNEQFF.

CDR3 nucleotide sequence: TGTGCCAGCAGCTTAGCCAACAGGGGTTACGAGCAGTACTTC. Translating it yields CASSLANRGYEQYF. The chain recombines TRBV7-9 with TRBJ2-7; TRBD1 matches 7 bases. The V and J ends lost 0 bases and 4 bases, in that order; junction bases with no gene match: 3. The V gene's germline CDR1 is SEHNR and CDR2 FQNEAQ (reference sequence). The CDR3 is 14 residues long.

The chain is built from TRBV10-2 and TRBJ2-5; 8 bases align to TRBD1. After removal of 0 bases from V and 2 bases from J, the junction contained 2 bases not matched to a gene. The CDR3 length is 15 residues. The V gene's germline CDR1 is WSHSY and CDR2 SAAADI. CDR3 residues: CASSESNRGQETQYF. CDR3 coding DNA: TGCGCCAGCAGTGAGTCAAACAGGGGGCAAGAGACCCAGTACTTC.

The chain couples TRBV5-1 to TRBJ1-5; no clear D. CDR1 is SGHRS and CDR2 is YFSETQ in the germline V gene. The ends were cut back, 1 base at V and 5 bases at J, with 7 bases in the middle. The CDR3 contains 13 residues. In DNA, the CDR3 is TGCGCCAGCAGCTTGTGGGGAGATCAGCCCCAGCATTTT. Amino acid sequence: CASSLWGDQPQHF.

This clone was counted only a few times. The CDR3 DNA reads as TGTGCCTGGAGTCCCTGGGGAGAGACCCAGTACTTC. It yields the protein CAWSPWGETQYF. The chain is built from TRBV30 and TRBJ2-5; D call uncertain. The CDR3 length is 12 residues. V lost 2 bases and J 4 bases, leaving 8 bases between the germline ends. Looked up from germline, CDR1 is GTSNPN and CDR2 is SVGIG (reference sequence).

J is TRBJ2-3 and V is TRBV7-6, with D uncertain. CDR1 is SGHVS and CDR2 is FNYEAQ in the germline V gene. The CDR3 extends over 16 amino acids. V shed 5 bases and J shed 2 bases, with 17 bases lying between them. CDR3 residues: CASSPGAGDLTDTQYF. CDR3 DNA: TGTGCCAGCAGCCCCGGAGCTGGGGATCTCACAGATACGCAGTATTTT. The variable domain in full, completed from reference TRBV7-6 and TRBJ2-3, reads GAGVSQSPRYKVTKRGQDVALRCDPISGHVSLYWYRQALGQGPEFLTYFNYEAQQDKSGLPNDRFSAERPEGSISTLTIQRTEQRDSAMYRCASSPGAGDLTDTQYFGPGTRLTVL.

The rearrangement links TRBV27 to TRBJ1-2; 11 bases are shared with TRBD1. Trimming at V came to 5 bases and at J to 7 bases, leaving 3 bases not matched to a gene. The V gene's germline CDR1 is MNHEY and CDR2 SMNVEV (reference sequence). CDR3 length: 13 amino acids. In DNA, the CDR3 is TGTGCCAGCAGTATCGGACAGGGGGCTGGCTACACCTTC. It is translated as CASSIGQGAGYTF.

This chain links TRBV25-1 with TRBJ2-1; 9 bases agree with TRBD1. V was clipped by 1 base and J by 3 bases; unmatched bases: 4. Germline V gene data show CDR1 as MGHDK and CDR2 as SYGVNS. CDR3 length: 16 amino acids. As DNA, the CDR3 is TGTGCCAGCAGTGAATGGGGGACAGGGAACTACAATGAGCAGTTCTTC. It codes for CASSEWGTGNYNEQFF.

This clone has a single count. The chain couples TRBV28 to TRBJ2-7; D is ambiguous. Germline V CDR1 and CDR2: MDHEN, SYDVKM. V lost 5 bases and J 6 bases, leaving 11 bases between the germline ends. There are 12 residues in the CDR3. This CDR3 is CASSRSATEQYF. CDR3 nucleotide sequence: TGTGCCAGCAGTCGTTCAGCGACCGAGCAGTACTTC.

This clone was seen a few times. V usage is TRBV27 and J usage is TRBJ2-2, with 8 positions matching TRBD2. There are 17 residues in the CDR3. With V trimmed by 4 bases and J by 5 bases, 12 bases remained unmatched. The V gene's germline CDR1 is MNHEY and CDR2 SMNVEV (reference sequence). The CDR3 is CASSWGPGLAGTGELFF. CDR3 DNA: TGTGCCAGCAGTTGGGGGCCCGGACTAGCAGGAACCGGGGAGCTGTTTTTT.

The chain recombines TRBV4-3 with TRBJ2-3; 11 bases align to TRBD2. The CDR3 runs 17 residues. Trimming took 0 bases from V and 5 from J; bases not matched to a gene: 7. The germline gives CDR1 LGHNA, CDR2 YSLEER. As DNA, the CDR3 is TGCGCCAGCAGCCAAGATCGGATAGCGGGAGGGGTAGATACGCAGTATTTT. As protein: CASSQDRIAGGVDTQYF.

V is TRBV27 and J is TRBJ2-3; weak D call: TRBD2 (5 bases). V dropped 4 bases and J dropped 6 bases, with 14 bases sitting between them. This CDR3 region has 14 residues. Germline lookup yields CDR1 MNHEY and CDR2 SMNVEV (reference sequence). CDR3: CASSSLGLTDTQYF. The CDR3 DNA is TGTGCCAGCAGTTCCTTAGGACTGACGGATACGCAGTATTTT.

The table lists this clone with a count of one. This chain connects TRBV29-1 to TRBJ2-5, with TRBD1 matching 7 bases. Germline V gene sequence: CDR1 SQVTM, CDR2 ANQGSEA. V was clipped by 7 bases and J by 2 bases; unmatched bases: 10. CDR3 size: 14 residues. The CDR3 region has the DNA TGCAGCGCCAAGAACAGGGGCCCTCAAGAGACCCAGTACTTC. As protein: CSAKNRGPQETQYF.

The chain combines TRBV5-1 with TRBJ1-2; TRBD1 might be the D (5 bases). CDR1 is SGHRS, CDR2 YFSETQ, per germline. The V end was cut by 5 bases, the J end by 4 bases, with 15 bases between. The CDR3 covers 14 residues. The CDR3 DNA sequence: TGCGCCAGCAGTGCCGCCGCGACAGTCTATGGCTACACCTTC. Encoded protein: CASSAAATVYGYTF.

The J gene is TRBJ2-7, the V gene TRBV28; D gene ambiguous. Germline assignment: CDR1 MDHEN and CDR2 SYDVKM. CDR3 length equals 11 residues. Trimming left V 8 bases short and J 1 base short, with 6 bases between. CDR3 sequence reads: CASLKSYEQYF. In nucleotides, the CDR3 is TGTGCCAGCCTCAAGTCCTACGAGCAGTACTTC.